The 32 T cell receptor beta chains given below trace back to one sample, sequenced in a study of cytomegalovirus exposure and HLA in healthy donors. PCR used 60 Vbeta primers and 13 Jbeta primers. The repertoire was sequenced with immunoSEQ multiplex PCR; TCRdb's copy has only in-frame clones and lacks some. The data contain about 120,000 clones, 65% to 75% of them singletons. The sample comprised PBMCs. The receptors here all came from a man in his thirties or forties in good health and CMV-seropositive.

This chain links TRBV9 with TRBJ1-3; no clear D gene. This CDR3 has 18 residues. V lost 4 bases and J lost 2, with 22 bases in between. Looked up from germline, CDR1 is SGDLS and CDR2 is YYNGEE. Here the CDR3 DNA reads TGTGCCAGCAGCACCCCGGGCGGGAGGTCTGTGGCTGGAAACACCATATATTTT. Translation: CASSTPGGRSVAGNTIYF.

This chain connects TRBV7-8 to TRBJ1-3, with D hard to call. V was clipped by 1 base and J by 7 bases, with 8 bases between them. CDR3 length: 13 residues. CDR1 is SGHVS, CDR2 FQNEAQ, per germline. The CDR3 bases are TGTGCCAGCAGCTTAGAGGGAGGGAACACCATATATTTT. Translating gives CASSLEGGNTIYF. Full variable domain (missing parts from reference TRBV7-8 and TRBJ1-3): GAGVSQSPRYKVAKRGQDVALRCDPISGHVSLFWYQQALGQGPEFLTYFQNEAQLDKSGLPSDRFFAERPEGSVSTLKIQRTQQEDSAVYLCASSLEGGNTIYFGEGSWLTVV.

The genes are TRBV7-9 and TRBJ1-2; 9 nucleotides align to TRBD1. Trimming took 2 bases from V and 6 from J; bases not matched to a gene: 7. This CDR3 is built from 15 residues. CDR1 is SEHNR and CDR2 is FQNEAQ in the germline V gene (reference sequence). This CDR3 reads CASSLKGTGYDGYTF. CDR3 sequence (DNA): TGTGCCAGCAGCTTAAAAGGGACAGGGTACGATGGCTACACCTTC.

This chain links TRBV30 with TRBJ2-1, with a tentative D call TRBD1 (6 bases). The germline V gene encodes CDR1 GTSNPN and CDR2 SVGIG (reference sequence). The V end was cut by 2 bases, the J end by 3 bases, with 11 bases between. CDR3 size: 14 residues. The CDR3 spells CAWSHGGYYNEQFF. Written as DNA, the CDR3 is TGTGCCTGGAGTCATGGGGGCTACTACAATGAGCAGTTCTTC.

V and J are TRBV28 and TRBJ2-7, with TRBD2 matching over 12 bases. This CDR3 has 15 amino acids. Trimming took 3 bases from V and 4 from J; bases not matched to a gene: 4. Germline CDR1 and CDR2: MDHEN and SYDVKM. The CDR3 region is CASSFLTSGGYEQYF. The CDR3, as DNA: TGTGCCAGCAGTTTCTTGACTAGCGGGGGATACGAGCAGTACTTC.

The V call is TRBV2, the J call TRBJ2-4; TRBD2 aligns across 9 bases. The V gene's germline CDR1 is SNHLY and CDR2 FYNNEI. V was pared by 4 bases and J by 7 bases, with 5 bases of the junction left unmatched. CDR3 length: 14 amino acids. CDR3 bases: TGTGCCAGCAGTGTGGGTAGCGGGGGCAACATTCAGTACTTC. Translation: CASSVGSGGNIQYF. Looking up the rest from reference TRBV2 and TRBJ2-4 gives the full variable domain: EPEVTQTPSHQVTQMGQEVILRCVPISNHLYFYWYRQILGQKVEFLVSFYNNEISEKSEIFDDQFSVERPDGSNFTLKIRSTKLEDSAMYFCASSVGSGGNIQYFGAGTRLSVL.

This clone was observed once. The chain carries TRBV5-1 and TRBJ1-2; D perhaps matches TRBD1 (6 bases). This CDR3 has 15 amino acids. The V and J ends lost 0 bases and 4 bases respectively, with 13 bases between them. Per germline, CDR1 SGHRS and CDR2 YFSETQ. The CDR3 coding sequence is TGCGCCAGCAGCTTGGCCGCGGACAGATCCTATGGCTACACCTTC. It codes for CASSLAADRSYGYTF.

The rearrangement joins TRBV5-1 to TRBJ2-5; 9 bases are shared with TRBD1. The V and J ends lost 4 bases and 2 bases, in that order; junction bases with no gene match: 9. Per the germline V gene, CDR1 is SGHRS and CDR2 is YFSETQ. The CDR3 is 16 amino acids. In nucleotides, the CDR3 is TGCGCCAGCAGCCCTGGACAGGGGTCAAGTCAAGAGACCCAGTACTTC. This encodes CASSPGQGSSQETQYF.

Here the CDR3 DNA reads TGTGCCATCAGTGAGCCAAACACGGACAGGGGGCCCGATGTGTTCTATGGCTACACCTTC. Its translation: CAISEPNTDRGPDVFYGYTF. This sequence joins TRBV10-3 and TRBJ1-2; TRBD1 aligns across 11 bases. The CDR3 has 20 residues. Germline V gives CDR1 ENHRY, CDR2 SYGVKD. V was clipped by 2 bases and J by 4 bases; unmatched bases: 18.

The chain is built from TRBV9 and TRBJ2-1; 10 nucleotides align to TRBD2. V gave up 0 bases and J gave up 8 bases; unmatched junction bases: 5. The CDR3 sequence is 15 residues long. Per germline, CDR1 SGDLS and CDR2 YYNGEE. This CDR3 is CASSVELAGAYEQFF. The DNA for the CDR3 is TGTGCCAGCAGCGTAGAGCTAGCGGGGGCGTATGAGCAGTTCTTC.

V usage is TRBV7-2 and J usage is TRBJ1-4; TRBD1 is a possible D gene (5 bases). The CDR3 loop spans 12 amino acids. Germline assignment: CDR1 SGHTA and CDR2 FQGNSA. V lost 8 bases and J 8 bases, leaving 12 bases between the germline ends. The DNA for the CDR3 is TGTGCCAGCGGGGAGGGGTACGAAAAACTGTTTTTT. Its protein is CASGEGYEKLFF.

The V and J genes are TRBV10-3 and TRBJ1-6; D might be TRBD1 (5 bases). Germline values: CDR1 ENHRY, CDR2 SYGVKD. The CDR3 is 14 residues long. V lost 10 bases to trimming and J lost 3 bases, with 13 bases between them. The CDR3 DNA reads as TGTGCCACCGGGCAGGGAAACTATAATTCACCCCTCCACTTT. Protein product: CATGQGNYNSPLHF.

The CDR3 DNA is TGTGCCAGCTGTGGACTAGCTATTAACACCGGGGAGCTGTTTTTT. It translates to CASCGLAINTGELFF. The V and J genes are TRBV27 and TRBJ2-2; 8 nucleotides align to TRBD2. Germline V gene sequence: CDR1 MNHEY, CDR2 SMNVEV (reference sequence). This CDR3 contains 15 residues. Germline trimming cut 8 bases from V and 2 bases from J; bases unmatched to any gene: 7.

V gene TRBV5-4 combines with J gene TRBJ1-3, with TRBD1 as a possible D gene (6 bases). Germline values: CDR1 SGHNT, CDR2 YYREEE (reference sequence). Between the trimmed V and J ends, which lost 4 bases and 0 bases, there was a span of 11 bases. The CDR3 length is 15 residues. The CDR3 sequence is CASSPGTNSGNTIYF. The CDR3 bases are TGTGCCAGCAGCCCCGGGACAAACTCTGGAAACACCATATATTTT.

V gene TRBV28 combines with J gene TRBJ1-5, with D possibly TRBD1 on 5 matching bases. The CDR3 length is 18 residues. The V gene's germline CDR1 is MDHEN and CDR2 SYDVKM. V was pared by 4 bases and J by 0 bases, with 19 bases between. The CDR3 spells CASSSLSTDLYSNQPQHF. The CDR3 DNA reads TGTGCCAGCAGTTCCCTTTCGACAGACCTGTATAGCAATCAGCCCCAGCATTTT.

The V and J genes are TRBV5-6 and TRBJ2-1; TRBD2 aligns across 10 bases. Germline trimming cut 3 bases from V and 6 bases from J; bases unmatched to any gene: 6. This CDR3 spans 15 amino acids. Germline CDR1 SGHDT, CDR2 YYEEEE. For the CDR3, the DNA is TGTGCCAGCAGCTCGGTCAGGACTAGCGGCAATGAGCAGTTCTTC. This gives the protein CASSSVRTSGNEQFF.

The chain links TRBV4-2 to TRBJ1-1; possible D gene TRBD1, 6 bases. CDR1 and CDR2 (germline): LGHNA, YNFKEQ. This CDR3 contains 14 residues. Trimming stripped 4 bases from V and 3 bases from J, with 12 bases between. CDR3 protein: CASSRGQGDTEAFF. The CDR3 DNA follows: TGTGCCAGCAGCCGGGGGCAGGGCGACACTGAAGCTTTCTTT.

The J gene is TRBJ2-3, the V gene TRBV2; the match to TRBD1 covers 7 bases. Germline trimming cut 6 bases from V and 2 bases from J; bases unmatched to any gene: 8. Germline assignment: CDR1 SNHLY and CDR2 FYNNEI. The CDR3 extends over 15 amino acids. The CDR3 here is CASSGRTGNTDTQYF. The CDR3 nucleotides read TGTGCCAGCAGCGGCCGGACAGGCAACACAGATACGCAGTATTTT.

The J gene is TRBJ2-2, the V gene TRBV5-1, with 9 bases identical to TRBD1. The V and J ends lost 4 bases and 5 bases, in that order; junction bases with no gene match: 6. The CDR3 is made up of 15 amino acids. Looked up from germline, CDR1 is SGHRS and CDR2 is YFSETQ. CDR3: CASSTGQGRTGELFF. The CDR3 DNA is TGCGCCAGCAGCACTGGACAGGGGAGAACCGGGGAGCTGTTTTTT.

J is TRBJ2-7 and V is TRBV5-5; 8 nucleotides align to TRBD1. This CDR3 spans 16 amino acids. Germline V gene lookup returns CDR1 SGHKS and CDR2 YYEKEE (reference sequence). The junction had 6 bases not matched to a gene; V was cut back by 0 bases and J by 1 base. CDR3 coding DNA: TGTGCCAGCAGCTTGGCTATTCGGACAGGGTCCTACGAGCAGTACTTC. The encoded protein is CASSLAIRTGSYEQYF.

The rearrangement links TRBV2 to TRBJ2-7; TRBD1 matches 11 bases. Germline V gives CDR1 SNHLY, CDR2 FYNNEI. This CDR3 is built from 16 residues. The J segment lost 6 bases and the V segment lost 6 bases, leaving 13 bases of the junction unmatched. CDR3 coding DNA: TGTGCCAGCAGACCCCCCTCCGGGACAGGGGGAGTCGAGCAGTACTTC. It translates to CASRPPSGTGGVEQYF. Combining the CDR3 with reference TRBV2 and TRBJ2-7 gives the whole variable domain EPEVTQTPSHQVTQMGQEVILRCVPISNHLYFYWYRQILGQKVEFLVSFYNNEISEKSEIFDDQFSVERPDGSNFTLKIRSTKLEDSAMYFCASRPPSGTGGVEQYFGPGTRLTVT.

The CDR3 region is CASSVGPGTGVEKLFF. The CDR3, as DNA: TGTGCCAGCAGCGTGGGGCCCGGGACAGGGGTTGAAAAACTGTTTTTT. The chain has TRBV5-6 and TRBJ1-4; 10 bases map to TRBD1. The junction had 10 bases not matched to a gene; V was cut back by 4 bases and J by 7 bases. Germline CDR1 and CDR2: SGHDT and YYEEEE. The CDR3 runs to 16 residues.

This sequence joins TRBV4-2 and TRBJ1-1, with 7 positions matching TRBD1. The CDR3 loop spans 13 amino acids. With 4 bases clipped from V and 6 bases from J, the junction kept 5 bases outside the gene matches. Germline V gene sequence: CDR1 LGHNA, CDR2 YNFKEQ. The CDR3 reads CASSPTGVPEAFF. In nucleotides, the CDR3 is TGTGCCAGCAGCCCTACAGGGGTGCCTGAAGCTTTCTTT.

The table lists this clone with a few counts. The chain couples TRBV14 to TRBJ2-5, with TRBD2 identical over 11 bases. CDR3 length: 15 amino acids. The V gene's germline CDR1 is SGHDN and CDR2 FVKESK. V trimming: 4 bases; J trimming: 4 bases; junction bases outside the gene matches: 5. The CDR3 region has the DNA TGTGCCAGCAGCCTAAGCCTAGCGGGGGGAGAGACCCAGTACTTC. Its translation: CASSLSLAGGETQYF.

This clone is categorized as medium-sized. Within the sample, other DNA sequences also encode this same CDR3. This chain uses TRBV4-2 with TRBJ1-4; D not resolved. V was clipped by 0 bases and J by 3 bases, with 8 bases between them. Looked up from germline, CDR1 is LGHNA and CDR2 is YNFKEQ. The CDR3 spans 15 residues. The CDR3 region is CASSQDRGPNEKLFF. CDR3 sequence (DNA): TGTGCCAGCAGCCAAGATCGAGGCCCTAATGAAAAACTGTTTTTT.

The rearrangement links TRBV11-2 to TRBJ1-2, with 8 nucleotides matching TRBD1. CDR3 length: 15 amino acids. Germline CDR1 is SGHAT and CDR2 is FQNNGV. V dropped 5 bases and J dropped 7; count of bases not matched to a gene: 12. CDR3 in DNA: TGTGCCAGCAGCGTTACGACAGGGGTTGAGTCTGGCTACACCTTC. It yields the protein CASSVTTGVESGYTF.

This clone was observed a few times. This chain links TRBV5-4 with TRBJ2-2; weak D call: TRBD2 (7 bases). The CDR3 consists of 18 residues. Germline CDR1 and CDR2: SGHNT and YYREEE (reference sequence). The V gene lost 3 bases and the J gene lost 5 bases, with 23 bases spanning the gap. The CDR3 nucleotides read TGTGCCAGCAGCTCCCTAACCCAACAGGGAGGGAGAACCGGGGAGCTGTTTTTT. Encoded protein: CASSSLTQQGGRTGELFF. The whole variable domain, filled in from reference TRBV5-4 and TRBJ2-2, reads ETGVTQSPTHLIKTRGQQVTLRCSSQSGHNTVSWYQQALGQGPQFIFQYYREEENGRGNFPPRFSGLQFPNYSSELNVNALELDDSALYLCASSSLTQQGGRTGELFFGEGSRLTVL.

This chain joins TRBV30 and TRBJ2-7; TRBD1 matches 9 bases. With 1 base clipped from V and 3 bases from J, the junction kept 1 base outside the gene matches. The germline V gene has CDR1 GTSNPN and CDR2 SVGIG (reference sequence). The CDR3 length is 13 residues. For the CDR3, the DNA is TGTGCCTGGAGTGGGGACAGGGACTACGAGCAGTACTTC. Translation: CAWSGDRDYEQYF.

The chain has TRBV12-2 and TRBJ1-5; the D call in the table, TRBD1, was not verified against the DNA. TRBV12-2 is a pseudogene. This CDR3 region has 12 residues. Written as DNA, the CDR3 is TGTGCAAGTCGCTTAGTCGGACACGACCAGCATTTT. The encoded protein is CASRLVGHDQHF.

The chain links TRBV19 to TRBJ1-1, with D perhaps matching TRBD1 (6 bases). CDR1 LNHDA and CDR2 SQIVND come from the germline V gene (reference sequence). Trimming cost V 5 bases and J 3 bases, with 16 bases left between them. The CDR3 length is 15 residues. CDR3 coding DNA: TGTGCCAGTAGTCCGGTCGACAGGTTGGACACTGAAGCTTTCTTT. Its translation: CASSPVDRLDTEAFF.

The V call is TRBV19, the J call TRBJ2-2, with a weak D call TRBD2 (6 bases). The V gene lost 1 base and the J gene lost 7 bases, with 13 bases spanning the gap. Germline V gene lookup returns CDR1 LNHDA and CDR2 SQIVND (reference sequence). The CDR3 totals 15 residues. The CDR3 loop is CASSIVLGGNGELFF. DNA of the CDR3: TGTGCCAGTAGTATAGTTCTGGGAGGTAACGGGGAGCTGTTTTTT.

V usage is TRBV9 and J usage is TRBJ2-2; D remains unclear. V was clipped by 5 bases and J by 3 bases, with 5 bases between them. The CDR3 is 12 residues long. Germline V gene lookup returns CDR1 SGDLS and CDR2 YYNGEE. This CDR3 is CASSTHTGELFF. The CDR3 DNA follows: TGTGCCAGCAGTACACACACCGGGGAGCTGTTTTTT.